This T cell receptor beta chain stems from a study of shared clonotypes between healthy human individuals. Study background: Ranging from 18 to 49 in age, donors were a couple of women and a few men. Each donor had three CD4 naive, three CD4 memory, two CD8 naive and one CD8 memory plate.

Each PCR replicate from the sorted subsets contained roughly 210 ng DNA, which is about 31,000 T cell genomes. Some clones are missing from TCRdb's copy, which holds only in-frame ones; the method was immunoSEQ multiplex PCR. The data hold about 680,000 clones, with around 92% observed a single time. Regarding this clone: What it recognizes is unknown.

CD45RO-negative, CCR7-positively selected cells formed the naive CD8 fraction, excluding terminally differentiated effector memory CD45RA+ cells. The germline CDR1 and CDR2 sequences are PRHDT and FYEKMQ (reference sequence). The CDR3 loop spans 13 amino acids. Trimming removed 4 bases from V and 3 bases from J, with 9 bases in between. Study-level findings and limits: About 5.2% was the fraction of naive CD4 clonotypes found shared across a few donors.

Sample: naive CD8+ T cells sorted from blood. The TCR originated in a man between 25 and 39 years old in good health. The rearrangement uses TRBV13 and TRBJ1-1; D unclear. DNA of the CDR3: TGTGCCAGCAGCTGGATGTCGGACACTGAAGCTTTCTTT. This translates into CASSWMSDTEAFF.